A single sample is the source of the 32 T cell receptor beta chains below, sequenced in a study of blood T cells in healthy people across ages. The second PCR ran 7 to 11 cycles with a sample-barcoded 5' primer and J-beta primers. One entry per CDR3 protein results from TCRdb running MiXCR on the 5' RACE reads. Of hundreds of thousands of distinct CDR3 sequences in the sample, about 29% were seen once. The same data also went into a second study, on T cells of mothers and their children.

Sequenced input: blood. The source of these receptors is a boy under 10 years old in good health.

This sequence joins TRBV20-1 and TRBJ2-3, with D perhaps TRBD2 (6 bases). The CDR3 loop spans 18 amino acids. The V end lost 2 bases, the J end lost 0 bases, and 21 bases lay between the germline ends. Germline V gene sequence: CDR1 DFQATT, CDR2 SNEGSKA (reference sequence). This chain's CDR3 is CSARPYASGVTSTDTQYF. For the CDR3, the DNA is TGCAGTGCTAGACCATACGCCTCGGGAGTCACTAGCACAGATACGCAGTATTTT.

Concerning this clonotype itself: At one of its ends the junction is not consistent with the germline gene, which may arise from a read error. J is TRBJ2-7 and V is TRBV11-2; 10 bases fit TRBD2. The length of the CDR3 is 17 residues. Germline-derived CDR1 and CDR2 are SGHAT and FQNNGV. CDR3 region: CASSSARTSGLSYEQYF. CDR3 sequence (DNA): TGCGCCAGCAGCTCTGCAAGGACTAGCGGACTCTCCTACGAGCAGTACTTC.

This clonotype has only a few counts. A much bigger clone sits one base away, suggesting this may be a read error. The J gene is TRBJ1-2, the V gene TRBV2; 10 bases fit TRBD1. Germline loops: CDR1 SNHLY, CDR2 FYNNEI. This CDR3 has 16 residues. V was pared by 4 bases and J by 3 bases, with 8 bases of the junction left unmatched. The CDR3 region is CASSGMGTGDYYGYTF. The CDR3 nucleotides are TGTGCCAGCAGTGGAATGGGGACAGGGGATTACTATGGCTACACCTTC.

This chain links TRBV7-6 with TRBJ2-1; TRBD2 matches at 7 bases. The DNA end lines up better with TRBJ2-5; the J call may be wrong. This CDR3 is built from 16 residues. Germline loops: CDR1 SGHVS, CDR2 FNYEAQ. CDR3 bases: TGTGCCAGCAGCTTGCCTTCGGCAGGGAGGGAAGAGACCCAGTACTTC. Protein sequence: CASSLPSAGREETQYF.

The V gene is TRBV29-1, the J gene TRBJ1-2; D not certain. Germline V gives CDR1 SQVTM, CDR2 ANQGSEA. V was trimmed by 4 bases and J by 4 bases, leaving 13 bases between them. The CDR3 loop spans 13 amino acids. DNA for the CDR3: TGCAGCGTTGCCCCACCCGGAGGCTATGGCTACACCTTC. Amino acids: CSVAPPGGYGYTF.

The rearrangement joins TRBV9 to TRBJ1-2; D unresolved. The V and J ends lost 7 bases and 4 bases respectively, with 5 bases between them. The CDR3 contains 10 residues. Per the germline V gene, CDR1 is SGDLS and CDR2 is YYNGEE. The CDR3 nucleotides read TGTGCCAGCGGTGGCTATGGCTACACCTTC. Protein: CASGGYGYTF.

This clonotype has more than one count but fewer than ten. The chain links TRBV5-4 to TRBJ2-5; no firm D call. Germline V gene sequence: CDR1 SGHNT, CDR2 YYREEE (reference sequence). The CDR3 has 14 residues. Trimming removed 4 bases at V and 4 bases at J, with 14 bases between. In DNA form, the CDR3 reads TGTGCCAGCAGCCCCTGGGTAGCTGTAGAGACCCAGTACTTC. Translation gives CASSPWVAVETQYF.

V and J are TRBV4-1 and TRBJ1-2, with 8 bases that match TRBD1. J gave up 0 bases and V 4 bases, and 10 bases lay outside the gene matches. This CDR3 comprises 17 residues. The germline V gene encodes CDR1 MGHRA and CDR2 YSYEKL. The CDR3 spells CASSPYTGRGPNYGYTF. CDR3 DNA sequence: TGCGCCAGCAGCCCCTATACCGGCAGGGGGCCTAACTATGGCTACACCTTC.

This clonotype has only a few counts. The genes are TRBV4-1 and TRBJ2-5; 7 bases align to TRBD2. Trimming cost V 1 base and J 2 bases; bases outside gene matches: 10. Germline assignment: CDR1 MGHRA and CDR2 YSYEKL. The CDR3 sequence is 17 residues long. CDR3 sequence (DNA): TGCGCCAGCAGCCAAGGGACAACGGGAGGCCCACAAGAGACCCAGTACTTC. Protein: CASSQGTTGGPQETQYF.

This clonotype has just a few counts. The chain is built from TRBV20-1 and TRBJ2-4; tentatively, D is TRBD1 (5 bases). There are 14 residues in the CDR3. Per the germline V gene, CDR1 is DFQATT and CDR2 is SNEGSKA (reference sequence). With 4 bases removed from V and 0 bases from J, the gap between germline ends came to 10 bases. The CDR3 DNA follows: TGCAGTGCTAACCAGGGATTAGCCAAAAACATTCAGTACTTC. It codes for CSANQGLAKNIQYF.

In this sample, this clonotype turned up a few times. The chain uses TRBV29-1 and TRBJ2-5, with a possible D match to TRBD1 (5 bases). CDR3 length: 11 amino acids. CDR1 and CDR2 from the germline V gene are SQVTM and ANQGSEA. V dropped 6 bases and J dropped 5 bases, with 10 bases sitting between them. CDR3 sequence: CSVDIAETQYF. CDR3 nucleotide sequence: TGCAGCGTGGACATCGCTGAGACCCAGTACTTC.

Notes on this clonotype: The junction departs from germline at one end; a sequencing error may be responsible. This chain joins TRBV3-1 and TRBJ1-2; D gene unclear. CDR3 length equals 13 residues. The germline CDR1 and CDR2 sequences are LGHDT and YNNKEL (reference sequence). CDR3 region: CASSQAVYYGYTF. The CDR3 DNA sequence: TGTGCCAGTAGCCAAGCAGTTTACTATGGCTACACCTTC. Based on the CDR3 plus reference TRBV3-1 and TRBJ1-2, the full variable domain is DTAVSQTPKYLVTQMGNDKSIKCEQNLGHDTMYWYKQDSKKFLKIMFSYNNKELIINETVPNRFSPKSPDKAHLNLHINSLELGDSAVYFCASSQAVYYGYTFGSGTRLTVV.

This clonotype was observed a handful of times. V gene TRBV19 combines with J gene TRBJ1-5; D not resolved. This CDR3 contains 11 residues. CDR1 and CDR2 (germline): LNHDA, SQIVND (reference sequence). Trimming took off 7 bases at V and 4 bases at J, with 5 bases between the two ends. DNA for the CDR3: TGTGCCAGTATTTTTAATCAGCCCCAGCATTTT. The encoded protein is CASIFNQPQHF.

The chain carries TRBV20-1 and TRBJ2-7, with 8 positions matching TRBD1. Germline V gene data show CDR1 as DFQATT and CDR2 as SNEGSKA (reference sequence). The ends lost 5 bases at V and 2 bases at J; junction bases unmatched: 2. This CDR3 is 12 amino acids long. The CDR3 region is CSAAGGTYEQYF. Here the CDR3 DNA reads TGCAGTGCTGCAGGGGGCACCTACGAGCAGTACTTC.

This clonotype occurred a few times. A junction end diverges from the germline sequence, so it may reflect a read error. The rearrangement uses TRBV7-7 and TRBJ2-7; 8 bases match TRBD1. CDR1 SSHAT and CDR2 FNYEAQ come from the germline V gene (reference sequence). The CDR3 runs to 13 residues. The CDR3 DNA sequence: TGTGCTAGCAGCCTGGACAGGGAAACGGAGCAGTACTTC. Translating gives CASSLDRETEQYF.

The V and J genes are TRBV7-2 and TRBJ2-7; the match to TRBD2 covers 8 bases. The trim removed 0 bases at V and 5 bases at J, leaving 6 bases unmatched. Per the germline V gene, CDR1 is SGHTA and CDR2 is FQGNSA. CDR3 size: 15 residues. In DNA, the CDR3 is TGTGCCAGCAGCTTAGCCCTGCGGGGGGCCCACGAGCAGTACTTC. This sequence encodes CASSLALRGAHEQYF.

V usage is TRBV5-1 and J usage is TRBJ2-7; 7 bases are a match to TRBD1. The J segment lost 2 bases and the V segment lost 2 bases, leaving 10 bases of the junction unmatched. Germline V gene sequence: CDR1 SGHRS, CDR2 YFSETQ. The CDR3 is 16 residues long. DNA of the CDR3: TGCGCCAGCAGCTTTTTATTCGGGACAGATGCCTACGAGCAGTACTTC. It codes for CASSFLFGTDAYEQYF.

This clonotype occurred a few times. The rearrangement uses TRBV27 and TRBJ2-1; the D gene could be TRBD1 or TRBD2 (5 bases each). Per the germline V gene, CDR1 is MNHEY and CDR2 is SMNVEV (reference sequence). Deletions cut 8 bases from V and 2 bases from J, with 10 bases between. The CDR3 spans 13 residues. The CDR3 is CASGTGPYNEQFF. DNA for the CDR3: TGTGCCAGCGGGACCGGACCCTACAATGAGCAGTTCTTC.

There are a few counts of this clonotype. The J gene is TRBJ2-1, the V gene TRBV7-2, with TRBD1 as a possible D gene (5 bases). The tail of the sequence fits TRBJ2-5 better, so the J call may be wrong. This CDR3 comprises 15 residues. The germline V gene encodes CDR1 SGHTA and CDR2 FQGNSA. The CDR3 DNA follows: TGTGCCAGCAGCTTAGTTTCTGGGGCTGGGGAGACCCAGTACTTC. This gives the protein CASSLVSGAGETQYF.

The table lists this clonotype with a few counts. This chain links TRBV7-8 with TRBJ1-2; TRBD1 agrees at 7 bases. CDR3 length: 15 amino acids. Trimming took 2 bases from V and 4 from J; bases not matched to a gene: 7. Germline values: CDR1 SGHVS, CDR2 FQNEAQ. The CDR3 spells CASSLRGRQAYGYTF. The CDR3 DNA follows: TGTGCCAGCAGCTTAAGGGGGCGACAGGCCTATGGCTACACCTTC.

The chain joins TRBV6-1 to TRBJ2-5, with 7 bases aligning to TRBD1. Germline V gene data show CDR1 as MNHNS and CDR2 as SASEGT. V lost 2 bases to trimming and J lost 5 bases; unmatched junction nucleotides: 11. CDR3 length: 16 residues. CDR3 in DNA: TGTGCCAGCAGTGAAAGGAGCCGGGACAGAAGGGAGACCCAGTACTTC. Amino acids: CASSERSRDRRETQYF.

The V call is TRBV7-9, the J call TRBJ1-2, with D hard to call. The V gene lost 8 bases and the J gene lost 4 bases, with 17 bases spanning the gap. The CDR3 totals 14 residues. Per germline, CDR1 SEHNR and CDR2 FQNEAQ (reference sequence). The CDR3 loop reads CASGELNEGYGYTF. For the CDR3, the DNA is TGTGCCAGCGGCGAGCTAAATGAGGGCTATGGCTACACCTTC.

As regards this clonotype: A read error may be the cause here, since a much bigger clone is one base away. In DNA form, the CDR3 reads TGTGCCAGCCGTGGAGGGACAGGTACCGGGGAGCTGTTTTTT. Protein sequence: CASRGGTGTGELFF. The chain combines TRBV27 with TRBJ2-2; 8 positions agree with TRBD1. This CDR3 region has 14 residues. The V and J ends lost 8 bases and 5 bases, in that order; junction bases with no gene match: 7. Per germline, CDR1 MNHEY and CDR2 SMNVEV (reference sequence).

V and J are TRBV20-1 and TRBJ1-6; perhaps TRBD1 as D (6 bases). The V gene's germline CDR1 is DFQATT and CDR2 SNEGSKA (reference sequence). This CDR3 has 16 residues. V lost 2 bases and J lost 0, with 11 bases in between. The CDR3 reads CSARYRASSYNSPLHF. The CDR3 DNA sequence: TGCAGTGCTAGATACAGGGCGAGCTCCTATAATTCACCCCTCCACTTT.

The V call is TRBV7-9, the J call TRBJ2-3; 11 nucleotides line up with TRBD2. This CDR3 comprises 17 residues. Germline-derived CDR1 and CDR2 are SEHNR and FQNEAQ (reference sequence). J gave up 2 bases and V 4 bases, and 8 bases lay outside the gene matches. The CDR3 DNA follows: TGTGCCAGCAGCTCAGCGGTGACTAGCGGGAACACAGATACGCAGTATTTT. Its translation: CASSSAVTSGNTDTQYF.

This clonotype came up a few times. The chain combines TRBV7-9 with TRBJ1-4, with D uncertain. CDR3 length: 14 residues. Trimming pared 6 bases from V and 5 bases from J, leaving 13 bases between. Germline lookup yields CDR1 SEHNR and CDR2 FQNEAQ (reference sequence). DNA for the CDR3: TGTGCCAGCAGTTCGCAAGGGCGGAATGAAAAACTGTTTTTT. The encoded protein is CASSSQGRNEKLFF.

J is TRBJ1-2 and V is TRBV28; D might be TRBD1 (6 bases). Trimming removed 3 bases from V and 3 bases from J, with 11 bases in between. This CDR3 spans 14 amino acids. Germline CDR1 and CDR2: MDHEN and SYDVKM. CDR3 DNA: TGTGCCAGCAGTTTTACAGGGTGGGACTATGGCTACACCTTC. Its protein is CASSFTGWDYGYTF.

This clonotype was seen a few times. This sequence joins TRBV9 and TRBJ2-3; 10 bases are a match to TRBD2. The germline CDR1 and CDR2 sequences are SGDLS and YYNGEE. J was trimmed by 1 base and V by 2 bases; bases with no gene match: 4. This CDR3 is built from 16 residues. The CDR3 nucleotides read TGTGCCAGCAGCGTTTCCGGGACTAGCGGCACAGATACGCAGTATTTT. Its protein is CASSVSGTSGTDTQYF.

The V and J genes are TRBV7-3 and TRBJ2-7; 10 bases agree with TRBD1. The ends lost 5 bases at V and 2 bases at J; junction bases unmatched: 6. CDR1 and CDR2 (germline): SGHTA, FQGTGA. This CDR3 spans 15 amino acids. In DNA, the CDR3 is TGTGCCAGCAGCGTCTCCGGGACAGGGGCCTACGAGCAGTACTTC. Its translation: CASSVSGTGAYEQYF.

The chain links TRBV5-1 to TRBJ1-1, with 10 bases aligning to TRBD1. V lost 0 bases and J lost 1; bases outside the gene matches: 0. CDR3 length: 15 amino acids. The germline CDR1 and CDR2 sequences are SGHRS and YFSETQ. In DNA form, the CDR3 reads TGCGCCAGCAGCTTGGGGACAGGGGGGAACACTGAAGCTTTCTTT. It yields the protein CASSLGTGGNTEAFF.

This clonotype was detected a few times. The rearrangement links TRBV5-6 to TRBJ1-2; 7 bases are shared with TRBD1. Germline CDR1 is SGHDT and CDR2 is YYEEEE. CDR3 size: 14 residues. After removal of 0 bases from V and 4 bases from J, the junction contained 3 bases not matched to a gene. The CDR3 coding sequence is TGTGCCAGCAGCTTGGTGGGACAGACCTATGGCTACACCTTC. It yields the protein CASSLVGQTYGYTF.

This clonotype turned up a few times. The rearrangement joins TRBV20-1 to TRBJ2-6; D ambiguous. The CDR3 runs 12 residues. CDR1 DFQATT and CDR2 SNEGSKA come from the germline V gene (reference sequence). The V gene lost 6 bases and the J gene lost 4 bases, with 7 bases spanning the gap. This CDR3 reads CSARVGANVLTF. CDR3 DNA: TGCAGTGCACGGGTAGGGGCCAACGTCCTGACTTTC.